This TCR beta chain comes out of a study of tumor-infiltrating lymphocytes in primary liver carcinoma. Study-level background: Both sexes were represented among patients, who were 30 to 69 years old.

Many counts were recorded for this clonotype. Its antigen is not identified. Germline DNA was also extracted, and blood RNA derived from unsorted whole blood. Enrolled patients were chronically infected with HBV and treatment-naive. They drew 3 to 4 milliliters of peripheral blood before surgery. General study points: The study found tumor-adjacent and tumor-blood pairs overlapped less than tumor region pairs.

This CDR3 comprises 17 residues. V was clipped by 5 bases and J by 9 bases; unmatched bases: 14. CDR1 and CDR2 from the germline V gene are MNHEY and SVGAGI. A constant-region primer primed TCR beta cDNA synthesis from 400 to 600 ng of total RNA. A slightly modified ARM-PCR protocol with three nested multiplex PCR rounds produced these TCR beta libraries. The first two PCR rounds used TRBV1-TRBV30 primers with a Cbeta primer, approximately 9 cycles each. From the multiplex PCR reads, TCRdb called clonotypes with MiXCR, one entry per CDR3 protein. The sample yields 300,000 to 400,000 distinct CDR3 sequences, almost 65% seen once.

This rearrangement joins TRBV6-5 to TRBJ2-1; 12 nucleotides line up with TRBD1. Sequencing input: peripheral blood. This clonotype was sampled from a middle-aged man with primary liver carcinoma and hepatitis B virus infection. DNA for the CDR3: TGTGCCAGCAGTCGAATACCGCCGGGACAGGGGGCGCTTGAGCAGTTCTTC. This translates into CASSRIPPGQGALEQFF.